The sequence of this T cell receptor (beta chain) was determined in a study of T-cell reconstitution after alpha-beta-depleted transplantation in children. Whole-study findings and limits: At the one-year point after transplant, T-cell counts and TCRbeta diversity were found to come mostly from T cells that had been newly produced. High day-60 TCRbeta diversity in some patients came from surviving recipient T cells and thymic progenitors. Several hundred graft clones that had expanded were reportedly the source of alpha-beta T cells about two months after transplant.

On this clonotype: Its target is unknown.

For TCRbeta, the library was prepared with unique molecular identifiers. TCRdb independently ran MiXCR on the PCR reads; one entry per CDR3 protein. This table has around 700,000 distinct CDR3 sequences, around 13% appearing once. This CDR3 has 16 amino acids. Germline values: CDR1 SGDLS, CDR2 YYNGEE. V was trimmed by 1 base and J by 3 bases, leaving 13 bases between them. J is TRBJ2-2 and V is TRBV9; possibly TRBD1 or TRBD2 for D (5 bases each). Sequenced here: PBMCs, sampled before TCRalphabeta/CD19-depleted stem cell transplant. The sequence came from a girl under 10 years old with congenital amegakaryocytic thrombocytopenia, due to receive a stem cell transplant. The CDR3 DNA reads TGTGCCAGCAGCGTACCGGTTGGGGGAGACACCGGGGAGCTGTTTTTT. Protein: CASSVPVGGDTGELFF.